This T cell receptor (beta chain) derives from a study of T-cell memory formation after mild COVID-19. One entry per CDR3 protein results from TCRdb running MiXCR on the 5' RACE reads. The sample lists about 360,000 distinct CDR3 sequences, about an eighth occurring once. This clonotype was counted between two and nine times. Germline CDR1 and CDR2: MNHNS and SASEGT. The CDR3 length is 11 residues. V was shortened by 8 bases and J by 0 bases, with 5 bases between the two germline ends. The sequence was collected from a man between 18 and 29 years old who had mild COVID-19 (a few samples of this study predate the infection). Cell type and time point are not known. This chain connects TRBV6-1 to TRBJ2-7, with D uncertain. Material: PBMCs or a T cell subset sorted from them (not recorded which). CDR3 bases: TGTGCCAGCCGTTTCTCCTACGAGCAGTACTTC. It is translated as CASRFSYEQYF.